These 29 T cell receptor beta chains originate from one sample sequenced in a study of T cell changes during pregnancy in multiple sclerosis. Measured with immunoSEQ multiplex PCR; TCRdb has only the in-frame clones, and not every one. The data show 90,000 or so clones, with approximately 90% seen just once and around 1.8% held by the top ten. This specimen was peripheral blood, taken in the first trimester of pregnancy. All receptors derive from a female donor in good health, enrolled as a control in a pregnancy study.

V usage is TRBV15 and J usage is TRBJ2-2, with 9 bases fitting TRBD1. V trimming: 1 base; J trimming: 5 bases; junction bases outside the gene matches: 5. Per the germline V gene, CDR1 is LNHNV and CDR2 is YYDKDF (reference sequence). The CDR3 sequence is 16 residues long. The CDR3 bases are TGTGCCACCAGCAGAGGTCACAGGGGGCTTACCGGGGAGCTGTTTTTT. This gives the protein CATSRGHRGLTGELFF. The variable domain in full, completed from reference TRBV15 and TRBJ2-2, reads DAMVIQNPRYQVTQFGKPVTLSCSQTLNHNVMYWYQQKSSQAPKLLFHYYDKDFNNEADTPDNFQSRRPNTSFCFLDIRSPGLGDTAMYLCATSRGHRGLTGELFFGEGSRLTVL.

This clone was detected a few times. This rearrangement joins TRBV4-3 to TRBJ1-1; TRBD1 might be the D (5 bases). The CDR3 totals 15 residues. Germline V gives CDR1 LGHNA, CDR2 YSLEER. V lost 2 bases to trimming and J lost 4 bases, with 14 bases between them. CDR3 protein: CASSQKGGVGTEAFF. For the CDR3, the DNA is TGCGCCAGCAGCCAAAAGGGAGGGGTGGGCACTGAAGCTTTCTTT.

The chain carries TRBV13 and TRBJ2-5, with D tentatively TRBD1 (5 bases). Trimming removed 2 bases at V and 5 bases at J, with 12 bases between. Germline values: CDR1 PRHDT, CDR2 FYEKMQ (reference sequence). The length of the CDR3 is 14 residues. CDR3 protein: CASSLRQLAETQYF. The CDR3 region has the DNA TGTGCCAGCAGCTTAAGACAGCTGGCCGAGACCCAGTACTTC.

The CDR3 region has the DNA TGTGCCTGGACGATGATGGGGCGGGGGCAAGAGACCCAGTACTTC. Protein: CAWTMMGRGQETQYF. The chain carries TRBV30 and TRBJ2-5; the match to TRBD2 covers 7 bases. The CDR3 extends over 15 amino acids. The V gene end was trimmed by 4 bases and the J gene end by 2 bases; junction bases not matched to a gene: 10. Germline-derived CDR1 and CDR2 are GTSNPN and SVGIG (reference sequence).

The chain combines TRBV5-1 with TRBJ1-1; TRBD1 might be the D (5 bases). Germline values: CDR1 SGHRS, CDR2 YFSETQ. Trimming stripped 3 bases from V and 1 base from J, with 13 bases between. This CDR3 is built from 15 residues. In nucleotides, the CDR3 is TGCGCCAGCAGCTCAGGAGGGGCAGGGAACACTGAAGCTTTCTTT. Its protein product is CASSSGGAGNTEAFF.

This chain uses TRBV25-1 with TRBJ2-3, with 8 bases aligning to TRBD1. Germline V gene lookup returns CDR1 MGHDK and CDR2 SYGVNS. V gave up 5 bases and J gave up 4 bases; unmatched junction bases: 2. The CDR3 totals 13 residues. The CDR3 DNA follows: TGTGCCAGCAGTCGGACAGGGCCAGATACGCAGTATTTT. It codes for CASSRTGPDTQYF.

V usage is TRBV5-1 and J usage is TRBJ2-5; 8 bases align to TRBD1. J was trimmed by 4 bases and V by 6 bases; bases with no gene match: 5. This CDR3 spans 13 amino acids. The germline CDR1 and CDR2 sequences are SGHRS and YFSETQ. The DNA for the CDR3 is TGCGCCAGCAACCCAGGGGGCGGAGAGACCCAGTACTTC. It yields the protein CASNPGGGETQYF.

The count of this clone is one. This chain connects TRBV27 to TRBJ2-5; 11 bases agree with TRBD1. The CDR3 has 19 amino acids. CDR1 and CDR2 from the germline V gene are MNHEY and SMNVEV (reference sequence). Germline trimming cut 6 bases from V and 5 bases from J; bases unmatched to any gene: 20. The CDR3 DNA follows: TGTGCCAGCAGGCGACGAACCGGGACAGGGGGAAGTGTGGGGGAGACCCAGTACTTC. Amino acid sequence: CASRRRTGTGGSVGETQYF.

The V and J genes are TRBV18 and TRBJ1-1, with no clear D. Between the trimmed V and J ends, which lost 6 bases and 3 bases, there was a span of 20 bases. The CDR3 loop spans 16 amino acids. Germline V CDR1 and CDR2: KGHSH, LQKENI. The DNA for the CDR3 is TGTGCCAGCTCCAATCTCAGATTAGCAAAGGACACTGAAGCTTTCTTT. Translated: CASSNLRLAKDTEAFF.

The genes are TRBV27 and TRBJ2-7; D gene unclear. The CDR3 is 14 residues long. Trimming cost V 3 bases and J 3 bases, with 12 bases left between them. From germline, CDR1 is MNHEY and CDR2 SMNVEV (reference sequence). The CDR3 here is CASSLGSEFYEQYF. CDR3 DNA: TGTGCCAGCAGTTTGGGCAGTGAGTTCTACGAGCAGTACTTC.

The V call is TRBV7-2, the J call TRBJ1-1; 9 bases agree with TRBD1. Trimming cost V 5 bases and J 0 bases; bases outside gene matches: 7. From germline, CDR1 is SGHTA and CDR2 FQGNSA. This CDR3 region has 16 residues. This chain's CDR3 is CASSGTGGFMNTEAFF. CDR3 nucleotide sequence: TGTGCCAGCAGCGGTACAGGGGGCTTCATGAACACTGAAGCTTTCTTT.

CDR3 coding DNA: TGTGCCAGCAGCCCCGGACAGGGTGACTATGGCTACACCTTC. It yields the protein CASSPGQGDYGYTF. V usage is TRBV7-8 and J usage is TRBJ1-2, with 8 bases that match TRBD1. Trimming removed 5 bases from V and 3 bases from J; junction bases left unmatched: 5. The CDR3 runs 14 residues. Germline V gene data show CDR1 as SGHVS and CDR2 as FQNEAQ.

This rearrangement joins TRBV15 to TRBJ1-2; 7 positions match TRBD1. With 3 bases clipped from V and 5 bases from J, the junction kept 9 bases outside the gene matches. The germline CDR1 and CDR2 sequences are LNHNV and YYDKDF (reference sequence). The CDR3 loop spans 15 amino acids. CDR3 in amino acids: CATSSGDSTFYGYTF. DNA of the CDR3: TGTGCCACCAGCAGTGGGGACAGTACATTTTATGGCTACACCTTC.

The chain carries TRBV6-5 and TRBJ1-2, with D hard to call. Trimming stripped 8 bases from V and 6 bases from J, with 16 bases between. The germline V gene encodes CDR1 MNHEY and CDR2 SVGAGI. The CDR3 length is 13 residues. CDR3 region: CASSDRGWDGYTF. The CDR3 DNA sequence: TGTGCCAGCTCGGATCGAGGGTGGGATGGCTACACCTTC.

The CDR3 DNA follows: TGTGCCAGCAGCTTAGACCAGGGGTTAAGGTCACCCCTCCACTTT. It encodes CASSLDQGLRSPLHF. This chain joins TRBV7-6 and TRBJ1-6; perhaps TRBD1 as D (6 bases). The V end lost 1 base, the J end lost 10 bases, and 14 bases lay between the germline ends. The CDR3 totals 15 residues. Germline-derived CDR1 and CDR2 are SGHVS and FNYEAQ.

The genes are TRBV5-4 and TRBJ2-1, with D possibly TRBD2 on 5 matching bases. The germline V and J ends were trimmed by 4 bases and 0 bases, with 14 bases remaining between them. CDR1 is SGHNT, CDR2 YYREEE, per germline (reference sequence). The CDR3 totals 16 residues. CDR3 amino acids: CASSPFGLSSYNEQFF. CDR3 sequence (DNA): TGTGCCAGCAGCCCCTTTGGACTGAGCTCCTACAATGAGCAGTTCTTC.

V and J are TRBV28 and TRBJ2-3; D possibly corresponds to TRBD2 (5 bases). The CDR3 sequence is 15 residues long. Germline assignment: CDR1 MDHEN and CDR2 SYDVKM. V gave up 5 bases and J gave up 3 bases, with 15 bases separating them. The CDR3 DNA is TGTGCCAGCAGTCCCCTTAACGGGGTTACAGATACGCAGTATTTT. Translated: CASSPLNGVTDTQYF.

Comment on this clone: The junction departs from germline at one end; a sequencing error may be responsible. CDR3 region: CASSIWTGANTEAFF. The DNA of the CDR3 is TGTGCTAGCAGCATCTGGACAGGGGCGAACACTGAAGCTTTCTTT. The chain joins TRBV7-7 to TRBJ1-1; 9 nucleotides line up with TRBD1. CDR1 SSHAT and CDR2 FNYEAQ come from the germline V gene (reference sequence). The CDR3 sequence is 15 residues long. The full variable domain, completed using reference TRBV7-7 and TRBJ1-1, is GAGVSQSPRYKVTKRGQDVTLRCDPISSHATLYWYQQALGQGPEFLTYFNYEAQPDKSGLPSDRFSAERPEGSISTLTIQRTEQRDSAMYRCASSIWTGANTEAFFGQGTRLTVV.

The chain recombines TRBV18 with TRBJ1-2; tentative D call: TRBD1 (6 bases). Germline-derived CDR1 and CDR2 are KGHSH and LQKENI. Trimming pared 3 bases from V and 0 bases from J, leaving 14 bases between. The length of the CDR3 is 16 residues. The CDR3 coding sequence is TGTGCCAGCTCACCGCCCACAGGGCGGGCTAACTATGGCTACACCTTC. Translating gives CASSPPTGRANYGYTF.

The V and J genes are TRBV5-1 and TRBJ1-2; 9 nucleotides align to TRBD1. CDR1 is SGHRS and CDR2 is YFSETQ in the germline V gene. V shed 4 bases, J shed 0 bases, and the junction held 4 bases outside the gene matches. The length of the CDR3 is 15 residues. CDR3 loop: CASSLGQGANYGYTF. The DNA of the CDR3 is TGCGCCAGCAGCCTGGGACAGGGAGCTAACTATGGCTACACCTTC.

In this sample, this clone turned up a few times. The genes are TRBV9 and TRBJ2-7; the D gene is possibly TRBD1 (6 bases). Trimming pared 2 bases from V and 3 bases from J, leaving 15 bases between. This CDR3 has 15 residues. CDR1 and CDR2 from the germline V gene are SGDLS and YYNGEE. CDR3: CASSVSPDRGYEQYF. Written as DNA, the CDR3 is TGTGCCAGCAGCGTGAGTCCGGACAGAGGCTACGAGCAGTACTTC.

The chain recombines TRBV7-8 with TRBJ2-7; 9 bases align to TRBD1. Germline CDR1 SGHVS, CDR2 FQNEAQ. With V trimmed by 4 bases and J by 5 bases, 12 bases remained unmatched. The CDR3 runs 16 residues. CDR3 sequence reads: CASSSSDRGALHEQYF. The CDR3 nucleotides read TGTGCCAGCAGCTCCTCGGACAGGGGAGCCCTCCACGAGCAGTACTTC.

The gene calls are TRBV28 and TRBJ1-6; a possible D gene is TRBD1 (6 bases). The ends were cut back, 4 bases at V and 10 bases at J, with 17 bases in the middle. The germline V gene has CDR1 MDHEN and CDR2 SYDVKM. The CDR3 runs to 15 residues. As DNA, the CDR3 is TGTGCCAGCAGTTACATCCAGGGGATTGGGTCACCCCTCCACTTT. Translation: CASSYIQGIGSPLHF.

This clone was found once. The V call is TRBV5-4, the J call TRBJ1-2, with TRBD1 matching over 7 bases. The length of the CDR3 is 17 residues. Germline V gene lookup returns CDR1 SGHNT and CDR2 YYREEE (reference sequence). Germline trimming cut 4 bases from V and 1 base from J; bases unmatched to any gene: 13. DNA for the CDR3: TGTGCCAGCAGCCATGAGTTATGGGACAGCAGTAACTATGGCTACACCTTC. It translates to CASSHELWDSSNYGYTF. The whole variable domain, remainder taken from reference TRBV5-4 and TRBJ1-2, is ETGVTQSPTHLIKTRGQQVTLRCSSQSGHNTVSWYQQALGQGPQFIFQYYREEENGRGNFPPRFSGLQFPNYSSELNVNALELDDSALYLCASSHELWDSSNYGYTFGSGTRLTVV.

The chain carries TRBV2 and TRBJ1-4; 10 bases map to TRBD1. Per germline, CDR1 SNHLY and CDR2 FYNNEI. CDR3 size: 17 residues. V was clipped by 5 bases and J by 3 bases; unmatched bases: 9. The CDR3 DNA reads TGTGCCAGCAGTACCTCCGGGACAGGGGCTGCTAATGAAAAACTGTTTTTT. Protein sequence: CASSTSGTGAANEKLFF.

The chain has TRBV18 and TRBJ2-1; 8 positions agree with TRBD2. Per the germline V gene, CDR1 is KGHSH and CDR2 is LQKENI. V lost 6 bases and J lost 7; bases outside the gene matches: 11. The CDR3 loop spans 15 amino acids. DNA of the CDR3: TGTGCCAGCTCCCTCTCTGCGGGGGGTGGGAATGAGCAGTTCTTC. Translating gives CASSLSAGGGNEQFF.

This rearrangement joins TRBV5-6 to TRBJ1-6; no clear D. The length of the CDR3 is 14 residues. Trimming removed 0 bases from V and 7 bases from J, with 8 bases in between. CDR1 and CDR2 from the germline V gene are SGHDT and YYEEEE. The DNA of the CDR3 is TGTGCCAGCAGCTTGGGTCAGGTAAATTCACCCCTCCACTTT. This codes for CASSLGQVNSPLHF.

V usage is TRBV6-4 and J usage is TRBJ2-1; possibly TRBD2 for D (6 bases). Trimming left V 0 bases short and J 7 bases short, with 7 bases between. The CDR3 covers 13 residues. Germline V gene sequence: CDR1 MRHNA, CDR2 SNTAGT. In DNA, the CDR3 is TGTGCCAGCAGTGACTCGGGGGGTAATGAGCAGTTCTTC. It is translated as CASSDSGGNEQFF.

This chain connects TRBV11-1 to TRBJ2-2; TRBD2 matches at 13 bases. The CDR3 is 17 residues long. V shed 5 bases and J 4 bases; nucleotides not matched to a gene: 7. From germline, CDR1 is SGHAT and CDR2 FQDESV (reference sequence). The CDR3 reads CASSTRLAGGITGELFF. Written as DNA, the CDR3 is TGTGCCAGCAGCACTCGACTAGCGGGGGGTATCACCGGGGAGCTGTTTTTT.